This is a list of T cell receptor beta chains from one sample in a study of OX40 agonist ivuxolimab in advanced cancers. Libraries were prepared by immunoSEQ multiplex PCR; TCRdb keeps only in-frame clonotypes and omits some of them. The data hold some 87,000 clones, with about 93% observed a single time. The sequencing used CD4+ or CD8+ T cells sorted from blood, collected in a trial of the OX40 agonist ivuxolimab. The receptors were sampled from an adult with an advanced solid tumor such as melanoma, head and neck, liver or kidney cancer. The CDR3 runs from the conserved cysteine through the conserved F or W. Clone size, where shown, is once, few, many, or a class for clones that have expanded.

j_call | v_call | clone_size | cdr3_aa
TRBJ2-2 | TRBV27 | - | CASSFRDYPTTGELFF
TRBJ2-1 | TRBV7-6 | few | CASSSGLHGNEQFF
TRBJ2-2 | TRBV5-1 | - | CASSLLGVANTGELFF
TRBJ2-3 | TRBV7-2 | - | CASSLPASGTDTQYF
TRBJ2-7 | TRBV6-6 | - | CASSYSPDNYEQYF
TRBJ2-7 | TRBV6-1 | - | CASRILGQTPEQYF
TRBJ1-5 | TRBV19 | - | CASRAEGQPQHF
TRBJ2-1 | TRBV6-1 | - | CASSEFLAGVERQFF
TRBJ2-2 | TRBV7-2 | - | CASSLFSVGTGELFF
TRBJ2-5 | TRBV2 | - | CASELQETQYF
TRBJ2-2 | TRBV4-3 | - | CASSQPGPANTGELFF
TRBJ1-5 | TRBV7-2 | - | CASSFTDQPQHF
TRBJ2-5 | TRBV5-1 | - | CASSLAATSWGQETQYF
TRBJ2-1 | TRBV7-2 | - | CASSLVGAGHPFEQFF
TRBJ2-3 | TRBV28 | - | CASKLGGATDTQYF
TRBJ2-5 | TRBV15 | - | CATSRDRQTETQYF
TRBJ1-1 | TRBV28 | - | CASRVQGYTEAFF
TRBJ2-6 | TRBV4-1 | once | CASSQGTRATGANVLTF
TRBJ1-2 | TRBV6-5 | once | CASRPGQGGVYGYTF
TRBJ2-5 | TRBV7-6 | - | CASSLSTSGRYQETQYF
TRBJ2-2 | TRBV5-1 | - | CASRQGANTGELFF
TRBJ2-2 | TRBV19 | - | CASRRTSGNRGTGELFF